Sequencing of this TCR beta chain was carried out in a study of T cell responses to AZD1222 COVID-19 vaccine. Broader study findings: Repertoires were collected only later (after the peak T cell response had occurred). Females made up more of the donors, who were largely white British, and clonal diversity may have come out too low. Reports say nearly half of spike-specific TCRs go after unmutated variant regions. Only five or six individuals given AZD1222 were seropositive at baseline.

With regard to this clone: Its target is not known.

Sequenced by immunoSEQ multiplex PCR; TCRdb stores in-frame clones only, minus some. The sample carries about 150,000 clones, 75% to 90% recorded once. The CDR3 runs 14 residues. Germline trimming cut 4 bases from V and 6 bases from J; bases unmatched to any gene: 3. Germline V gene sequence: CDR1 SGHTA, CDR2 FQGNSA. The chain combines TRBV7-2 with TRBJ1-6; 7 positions agree with TRBD1. The clonotype was recovered from an adult who received the AZD1222 COVID-19 vaccine. Source: peripheral blood, taken 28 days after the second AZD1222 dose. The CDR3 DNA reads as TGTGCCAGCAGCTCTCGACAGGGTAATTCACCCCTCCACTTT. This sequence encodes CASSSRQGNSPLHF.